This T cell receptor beta chain derives from a study of Ad26.COV2.S vaccination and SARS-CoV-2 variants. The sample's treatment: about 20 received Ad26.COV2.S at low or high dose, single or two shots; about 5 received placebo; per-sample allocation not given. Specimen acquisition occurred on day 63 following the initial vaccine or placebo injection. Profiling relied on immunoSEQ multiplex PCR, and the TCRdb table lists in-frame clones only, not all of them. The data show a few hundred thousand clones, with roughly 91% seen just once and 3.4% held by the top ten. There are 14 residues in the CDR3. CDR1 and CDR2 (germline): KGHDR, SFDVKD. Trimming left V 7 bases short and J 2 bases short, with 13 bases between.

The chain joins TRBV24-1 to TRBJ1-1; maybe TRBD1 (6 bases). This specimen was peripheral blood, taken in a trial of Ad26.COV2.S vaccine versus placebo. This sequence was found in a person between 18 and 65 years old who received the Ad26.COV2.S COVID-19 vaccine or a placebo. CDR3 region: CATSEGGENTEAFF. In DNA form, the CDR3 reads TGTGCCACCAGCGAGGGGGGGGAAAACACTGAAGCTTTCTTT.